Each of the 16 T cell receptor beta chains below was sequenced from the same sample in a study of cytomegalovirus exposure and HLA in healthy donors (dated by TCRdb to 2016 to 2017). Library method: the immunoSEQ multiplex PCR assay. For the multiplex PCR, a mixture combining 60 forward primers for TCR Vbeta segments and 13 reverse primers for TCR Jbeta segments was used. Not all clones reach the TCRdb copy of this immuneACCESS table, which keeps in-frame sequences only. Checked studies attribute under half of the gap to unresolved V genes and leave the rest unexplained. Here the sample has 150,000 to 170,000 clones; over 60% occur a single time. Approximately 4% of the sample rests with the top ten. Specimen: PBMCs. Receptors were obtained from a woman in her thirties or forties in good health and CMV-seronegative.

The V and J genes are TRBV2 and TRBJ1-1; 10 positions agree with TRBD1. Germline CDR1 SNHLY, CDR2 FYNNEI. The V and J ends lost 4 bases and 2 bases, in that order; junction bases with no gene match: 1. The CDR3 spans 14 residues. Here the CDR3 reads CASSGDRGNTEAFF. The CDR3 nucleotides are TGTGCCAGCAGTGGGGACAGGGGTAACACTGAAGCTTTCTTT.

The rearrangement links TRBV10-3 to TRBJ2-3, with TRBD2 identical over 13 bases. V lost 10 bases, J lost 4 bases, and 8 bases stayed unmatched. This CDR3 region has 15 residues. Looked up from germline, CDR1 is ENHRY and CDR2 is SYGVKD. CDR3 sequence: CATRTSGSRPDTQYF. CDR3 in DNA: TGTGCCACCCGGACTAGCGGGAGTCGGCCAGATACGCAGTATTTT.

V usage is TRBV7-2 and J usage is TRBJ1-1; no reliable D call. CDR1 is SGHTA, CDR2 FQGNSA, per germline. The length of the CDR3 is 13 residues. The V end lost 8 bases, the J end lost 0 bases, and 10 bases lay between the germline ends. CDR3 bases: TGTGCCAGCTTGGAGGCCTTGAACACTGAAGCTTTCTTT. Its translation: CASLEALNTEAFF.

The V and J genes are TRBV29-1 and TRBJ1-2; 8 bases are shared with TRBD1. V lost 2 bases and J lost 3; bases outside the gene matches: 14. CDR3 size: 17 residues. The germline V gene encodes CDR1 SQVTM and CDR2 ANQGSEA. The chain's CDR3 is CSVESEKPGQEDYGYTF. In DNA form, the CDR3 reads TGCAGCGTTGAAAGTGAAAAGCCGGGACAGGAGGACTATGGCTACACCTTC.

The V gene is TRBV7-6, the J gene TRBJ2-7; D unresolved. The CDR3 consists of 13 residues. From germline, CDR1 is SGHVS and CDR2 FNYEAQ. Trimming removed 0 bases from V and 7 bases from J, with 10 bases in between. This chain's CDR3 is CASSLAGRGEQYF. The CDR3 region has the DNA TGTGCCAGCAGCTTAGCGGGCCGTGGGGAGCAGTACTTC. The full variable domain, in which reference TRBV7-6 and TRBJ2-7 provide the parts outside the CDR3, is GAGVSQSPRYKVTKRGQDVALRCDPISGHVSLYWYRQALGQGPEFLTYFNYEAQQDKSGLPNDRFSAERPEGSISTLTIQRTEQRDSAMYRCASSLAGRGEQYFGPGTRLTVT.

This clone has only a few counts. The rearrangement links TRBV14 to TRBJ1-6, with D unresolved. The CDR3 is 16 amino acids. Trimming took off 0 bases at V and 11 bases at J, with 17 bases between the two ends. Germline V gene data show CDR1 as SGHDN and CDR2 as FVKESK. The CDR3, as DNA: TGTGCCAGCAGCCAAGATTCGGGAGGGCTCGGGGCACCCCTCCACTTT. It specifies CASSQDSGGLGAPLHF.

The gene calls are TRBV7-6 and TRBJ2-1; tentative D call: TRBD2 (5 bases). Between the trimmed V and J ends, which lost 1 base and 8 bases, there was a span of 21 bases. This CDR3 is 17 amino acids long. CDR1 and CDR2 (germline): SGHVS, FNYEAQ. The CDR3 sequence: CASSLEAVREYFDEQFF. In DNA form, the CDR3 reads TGTGCCAGCAGCTTAGAGGCCGTGAGGGAGTATTTTGATGAGCAGTTCTTC. Combining the CDR3 with reference TRBV7-6 and TRBJ2-1 gives the whole variable domain GAGVSQSPRYKVTKRGQDVALRCDPISGHVSLYWYRQALGQGPEFLTYFNYEAQQDKSGLPNDRFSAERPEGSISTLTIQRTEQRDSAMYRCASSLEAVREYFDEQFFGPGTRLTVL.

The chain carries TRBV28 and TRBJ2-1, with 7 bases fitting TRBD2. The CDR3 length is 15 residues. J lost 0 bases, V lost 6 bases, and 5 bases had no gene match. Germline CDR1 MDHEN, CDR2 SYDVKM. CDR3 in amino acids: CASRGGPGSYNEQFF. The CDR3 region has the DNA TGTGCCAGCAGGGGAGGGCCGGGCTCCTACAATGAGCAGTTCTTC. The whole variable domain, remainder taken from reference TRBV28 and TRBJ2-1, is DVKVTQSSRYLVKRTGEKVFLECVQDMDHENMFWYRQDPGLGLRLIYFSYDVKMKEKGDIPEGYSVSREKKERFSLILESASTNQTSMYLCASRGGPGSYNEQFFGPGTRLTVL.

This chain connects TRBV5-1 to TRBJ2-6; no firm D call. The germline gives CDR1 SGHRS, CDR2 YFSETQ. The CDR3 loop spans 15 amino acids. Trimming took off 4 bases at V and 1 base at J, with 9 bases between the two ends. The CDR3 sequence is CASSDLSSGANVLTF. Written as DNA, the CDR3 is TGCGCCAGCAGCGATCTGAGTTCTGGGGCCAACGTCCTGACTTTC.

The V and J genes are TRBV7-9 and TRBJ1-2; 8 bases agree with TRBD1. Germline trimming cut 3 bases from V and 6 bases from J; bases unmatched to any gene: 3. The CDR3 is 13 residues long. CDR1 and CDR2 from the germline V gene are SEHNR and FQNEAQ (reference sequence). This CDR3 reads CASSFPTGDGYTF. CDR3 nucleotide sequence: TGTGCCAGCAGCTTCCCGACAGGGGATGGCTACACCTTC.

This chain uses TRBV6-1 with TRBJ1-4; D uncertain. Germline V gene sequence: CDR1 MNHNS, CDR2 SASEGT. Trimming shortened V by 4 bases and J by 0 bases, and 18 bases separated the two germline ends. The CDR3 spans 18 residues. CDR3 DNA: TGTGCCAGCAGTGGAGAACGCGGCAGCTACACAACTAATGAAAAACTGTTTTTT. This codes for CASSGERGSYTTNEKLFF.

V and J are TRBV5-6 and TRBJ2-7; D uncertain. V was cut by 0 bases and J by 3 bases, with 4 bases left in between. This CDR3 contains 12 residues. Germline CDR1 is SGHDT and CDR2 is YYEEEE. DNA for the CDR3: TGTGCCAGCAGCTTGGTTAGCTACGAGCAGTACTTC. Amino acid sequence: CASSLVSYEQYF. The full variable domain, its missing parts supplied by reference TRBV5-6 and TRBJ2-7, is DAGVTQSPTHLIKTRGQQVTLRCSPKSGHDTVSWYQQALGQGPQFIFQYYEEEERQRGNFPDRFSGHQFPNYSSELNVNALLLGDSALYLCASSLVSYEQYFGPGTRLTVT.

The DNA of the CDR3 is TGTGCCACGAGCAGGGGAGATTCTGGGGCCAACGTCCTGACTTTC. Its translation: CATSRGDSGANVLTF. The chain recombines TRBV9 with TRBJ2-6, with D perhaps TRBD1 (6 bases). The V gene lost 9 bases and the J gene lost 1 base, with 14 bases spanning the gap. Germline V CDR1 and CDR2: SGDLS, YYNGEE. The CDR3 length is 15 residues.

This sequence joins TRBV28 and TRBJ2-5, with 9 nucleotides matching TRBD1. The germline V gene encodes CDR1 MDHEN and CDR2 SYDVKM. This CDR3 is built from 15 residues. The ends lost 2 bases at V and 4 bases at J; junction bases unmatched: 5. CDR3 nucleotides: TGTGCCAGCAGTTTACCGGGACAGGGAGGAGAGACCCAGTACTTC. It is translated as CASSLPGQGGETQYF.

Many counts were recorded for this clone. The chain is built from TRBV11-3 and TRBJ1-2; a weak D match, TRBD1 (6 bases). V was pared by 0 bases and J by 3 bases, with 14 bases between. The germline gives CDR1 SGHNT, CDR2 YENEEA. CDR3 size: 16 residues. The CDR3 here is CASSLDWKGVDYGYTF. The CDR3 region has the DNA TGTGCCAGCAGCTTAGATTGGAAGGGGGTCGACTATGGCTACACCTTC.

The chain couples TRBV5-1 to TRBJ2-7; D is perhaps TRBD1 (6 bases). The CDR3 is made up of 14 amino acids. Germline values: CDR1 SGHRS, CDR2 YFSETQ. The V and J ends lost 2 bases and 3 bases respectively, with 12 bases between them. The CDR3 nucleotides read TGCGCCAGCAGCTTCACCCCGGACAGCTACGAGCAGTACTTC. Protein: CASSFTPDSYEQYF.